This T cell receptor beta chain was recorded in a study of cytomegalovirus exposure and HLA in healthy donors. Study at large: The Caucasian-associated ancestry cluster held about 80% of 350 to 450 genotyped donors.

Researchers ran the PCR with 60 Vbeta and 13 Jbeta primers. Data came from immunoSEQ multiplex PCR; TCRdb stores just in-frame clones and leaves some out. This sample has fewer than 120,000 clones, with 80% to 85% found just once. Germline CDR1 SNHLY, CDR2 FYNNEI. The V gene end was trimmed by 6 bases and the J gene end by 2 bases; junction bases not matched to a gene: 3. CDR3 length: 13 amino acids. The chain has TRBV2 and TRBJ1-2; 7 bases fit TRBD1. The receptor's source is a woman aged 60-75 years in good health and CMV-seropositive. Sequenced material: PBMCs. The CDR3 DNA is TGTGCCAGCAGGGACAGGCTAAACTATGGCTACACCTTC. Protein: CASRDRLNYGYTF. The full variable domain, rest sourced from reference TRBV2 and TRBJ1-2, is EPEVTQTPSHQVTQMGQEVILRCVPISNHLYFYWYRQILGQKVEFLVSFYNNEISEKSEIFDDQFSVERPDGSNFTLKIRSTKLEDSAMYFCASRDRLNYGYTFGSGTRLTVV.